These 25 T cell receptor beta chains originate from one sample sequenced in a study of regulatory T cells in long-lasting Graves disease. Time point described: newly diagnosed GD, antithyroid drugs for less than 3 months. Scientists built the TCR library using RNA that was extracted from PBMCs. Arm-PCR of CDR3 regions and iRepertoire HTBI primers were used to build TCR beta libraries. TCRdb ran MiXCR on the multiplex PCR reads and lists one entry per CDR3 protein. The sample lists roughly 430,000 distinct CDR3 sequences; over 15% were seen once. The sample was also linked to a second study, of T cells in Graves' hyperthyroidism and ophthalmopathy.

Sample: peripheral blood mononuclear cells (PBMCs), taken at new diagnosis, from a patient treated with antithyroid drugs. The source of these receptors is a woman aged 25 to 39 with Graves disease.

Ten or more counts support this clonotype. V is TRBV18 and J is TRBJ2-6; the D is unclear. The CDR3 sequence is 15 residues long. Trimming pared 8 bases from V and 0 bases from J, leaving 11 bases between. Germline V gene data show CDR1 as KGHSH and CDR2 as LQKENI. The CDR3: CASSPGSSGANVLTF. The CDR3 DNA sequence: TGTGCCAGCAGTCCCGGATCCTCTGGGGCCAACGTCCTGACTTTC.

In its sample, this clonotype was seen many times. This chain joins TRBV6-1 and TRBJ1-2; 7 bases are a match to TRBD1. Looked up from germline, CDR1 is MNHNS and CDR2 is SASEGT. The CDR3 totals 13 residues. The V and J ends lost 2 bases and 8 bases, in that order; junction bases with no gene match: 5. The CDR3 nucleotides are TGTGCCAGCAGTGAATACAGGGGTGCCGGCTACACCTTC. Residues: CASSEYRGAGYTF.

This clonotype has ten or more counts. The chain has TRBV28 and TRBJ1-4, with D possibly TRBD1 on 5 matching bases. Germline V gene sequence: CDR1 MDHEN, CDR2 SYDVKM. V lost 3 bases to trimming and J lost 3 bases, with 11 bases between them. This CDR3 is 15 amino acids long. The DNA of the CDR3 is TGTGCCAGCAGTTTTTGGGCAGGGTCTAATGAAAAACTGTTTTTT. Its translation: CASSFWAGSNEKLFF.

This clonotype was found a few times. The gene calls are TRBV6-1 and TRBJ1-5; D is possibly TRBD1 (5 bases). The V and J ends lost 6 bases and 5 bases respectively, with 17 bases between them. The CDR3 sequence is 15 residues long. Germline V gives CDR1 MNHNS, CDR2 SASEGT. The CDR3 reads CASSDPAGGDQPQHF. In nucleotides, the CDR3 is TGTGCCAGCAGCGACCCCGCGGGGGGAGATCAGCCCCAGCATTTT.

This clonotype was recorded at least ten times. The chain is built from TRBV7-8 and TRBJ1-4; possible D gene TRBD1, 5 bases. The CDR3 has 14 residues. Germline-derived CDR1 and CDR2 are SGHVS and FQNEAQ. The V end was cut by 4 bases, the J end by 7 bases, with 13 bases between. This CDR3 reads CASSSRGGGEKLFF. The CDR3 DNA follows: TGTGCCAGCAGCTCCCGGGGGGGTGGTGAAAAACTGTTTTTT.

The sample holds many counts of this clonotype. V gene TRBV2 combines with J gene TRBJ1-2; TRBD1 might be the D (5 bases). Germline CDR1 is SNHLY and CDR2 is FYNNEI. Trimming left V 7 bases short and J 4 bases short, with 19 bases between. CDR3 length equals 15 residues. The CDR3 loop reads CASTLDEGWGYGYTF. As DNA, the CDR3 is TGTGCCAGCACCCTGGACGAGGGGTGGGGCTATGGCTACACCTTC.

This clonotype was recorded many times. The J gene is TRBJ2-5, the V gene TRBV12-3 or TRBV12-4, with D possibly being TRBD2 (6 bases). V lost 6 bases, J lost 5 bases, and 19 bases lay in between. The CDR3 spans 15 residues. The CDR3 loop is CASRDTQGGRETQYF. CDR3 DNA sequence: TGTGCCAGCAGGGATACTCAAGGAGGGCGGGAGACCCAGTACTTC.

This clonotype showed up just a few times. The J gene is TRBJ2-1, the V gene TRBV3-1, with D possibly being TRBD1 (5 bases). With 4 bases removed from V and 0 bases from J, the gap between germline ends came to 10 bases. This CDR3 is 15 amino acids long. Looked up from germline, CDR1 is LGHDT and CDR2 is YNNKEL (reference sequence). The CDR3 nucleotides read TGTGCCAGCAGCCCATACAGGCACTCCTACAATGAGCAGTTCTTC. It encodes CASSPYRHSYNEQFF.

This clonotype has at least ten counts. This chain links TRBV9 with TRBJ2-3; 9 bases map to TRBD2. The germline V gene encodes CDR1 SGDLS and CDR2 YYNGEE. The CDR3 has 17 amino acids. The ends lost 4 bases at V and 4 bases at J; junction bases unmatched: 13. The CDR3 coding sequence is TGTGCCAGCAGCCGCCTTGGCGGCGGGAGGGGGTCAGATACGCAGTATTTT. Its translation is CASSRLGGGRGSDTQYF.

This clonotype was counted many times. The rearrangement joins TRBV4-1 to TRBJ2-5; 8 bases map to TRBD1. The germline gives CDR1 MGHRA, CDR2 YSYEKL. The trim removed 0 bases at V and 2 bases at J, leaving 5 bases unmatched. The CDR3 sequence is 16 residues long. CDR3 amino acids: CASSQEGGTGQETQYF. Written as DNA, the CDR3 is TGCGCCAGCAGCCAAGAAGGAGGGACAGGACAAGAGACCCAGTACTTC.

To note about this clonotype: A single base separates this from a much larger clone, so it may be a read error. The rearrangement joins TRBV7-9 to TRBJ1-6; perhaps TRBD1 as D (5 bases). Per germline, CDR1 SEHNR and CDR2 FQNEAQ (reference sequence). The CDR3 spans 15 residues. This CDR3 is CASSPLRGASAPHHF. The CDR3 DNA sequence: TGTGCCAGCAGCCCGCTTCGAGGGGCTTCGGCACCCCACCACTTT.

Comment on this clonotype: With only one base between it and a far larger clone, this is likely a read error. Written as DNA, the CDR3 is TGTGCCAGCAGGCAGGGACAGGGCTATGGCTACACCTTC. This codes for CASRQGQGYGYTF. The genes are TRBV27 and TRBJ1-2; 9 positions match TRBD1. V was clipped by 6 bases and J by 4 bases; unmatched bases: 3. CDR3 length: 13 residues. CDR1 and CDR2 (germline): MNHEY, SMNVEV (reference sequence).

This clonotype was observed at least ten times. The chain combines TRBV20-1 with TRBJ1-5; TRBD1 might be the D (5 bases). The CDR3 extends over 13 amino acids. Germline lookup yields CDR1 DFQATT and CDR2 SNEGSKA (reference sequence). V was clipped by 6 bases and J by 4 bases, with 13 bases between them. The CDR3 DNA sequence: TGCAGTGCGCCTCCGGGGACGAATCAGCCCCAGCATTTT. It yields the protein CSAPPGTNQPQHF.

The V gene is TRBV7-2, the J gene TRBJ2-7; 8 bases map to TRBD2. With 2 bases clipped from V and 4 bases from J, the junction kept 10 bases outside the gene matches. Germline CDR1 SGHTA, CDR2 FQGNSA. The length of the CDR3 is 16 residues. The CDR3 nucleotides read TGTGCCAGCAGCTTACCCGGGACTAGTAGGTTATACGAGCAGTACTTC. The encoded protein is CASSLPGTSRLYEQYF.

Only a few counts were recorded for this clonotype. The rearrangement uses TRBV18 and TRBJ2-5; D unclear. This CDR3 is built from 15 residues. Trimming left V 0 bases short and J 2 bases short, with 10 bases between. Germline CDR1 is KGHSH and CDR2 is LQKENI. DNA for the CDR3: TGTGCCAGCTCACCACCGGAAAAGGCGCAAGAGACCCAGTACTTC. It translates to CASSPPEKAQETQYF. The full variable domain, with the rest looked up from reference TRBV18 and TRBJ2-5, is NAGVMQNPRHLVRRRGQEARLRCSPMKGHSHVYWYRQLPEEGLKFMVYLQKENIIDESGMPKERFSAEFPKEGPSILRIQQVVRGDSAAYFCASSPPEKAQETQYFGPGTRLLVL.

This clonotype has only a few counts. This chain uses TRBV29-1 with TRBJ1-5, with unresolved D. CDR1 and CDR2 from the germline V gene are SQVTM and ANQGSEA. Trimming shortened V by 5 bases and J by 7 bases, and 12 bases separated the two germline ends. The CDR3 is 12 residues long. The CDR3 DNA reads as TGCAGCGTTTTTGTGGTGGGGCAGCCCCAGCATTTT. Protein: CSVFVVGQPQHF.

This chain links TRBV18 with TRBJ2-7; D not resolved. The CDR3 runs to 16 residues. Germline V gene sequence: CDR1 KGHSH, CDR2 LQKENI. V was shortened by 0 bases and J by 3 bases, with 15 bases between the two germline ends. CDR3 in DNA: TGTGCCAGCTCACCACCAATGGGTCCCTCTGTCTACGAGCAGTACTTC. Its translation is CASSPPMGPSVYEQYF.

A remark on this clonotype: With a far larger clone one base away, a read error is the likely cause. The rearrangement uses TRBV28 and TRBJ1-1; a weak D match, TRBD1 (6 bases). The CDR3 is made up of 14 amino acids. V was clipped by 3 bases and J by 7 bases, with 15 bases between them. The germline gives CDR1 MDHEN, CDR2 SYDVKM. The CDR3 sequence is CASSFPRGRREAFF. The CDR3 DNA reads as TGTGCCAGCAGTTTTCCGCGGGGGCGCCGTGAAGCTTTCTTT.

This clonotype occurred many times. This sequence joins TRBV7-2 and TRBJ2-5; D might be TRBD1 (5 bases). The ends were cut back, 5 bases at V and 2 bases at J, with 12 bases in the middle. Germline CDR1 reads SGHTA; CDR2 reads FQGNSA. The CDR3 covers 14 residues. The CDR3 reads CASSPSGPQETQYF. The CDR3 DNA sequence: TGTGCCAGCAGCCCCTCAGGGCCTCAAGAGACCCAGTACTTC.

This clonotype occurred many times. This rearrangement joins TRBV28 to TRBJ2-7; 9 nucleotides agree with TRBD1. The CDR3 spans 16 residues. CDR1 is MDHEN and CDR2 is SYDVKM in the germline V gene. V lost 6 bases and J lost 5; bases outside the gene matches: 14. CDR3 loop: CASRSEIGTGYDEQYF. CDR3 DNA sequence: TGTGCCAGCAGGTCGGAAATCGGGACAGGGTACGACGAGCAGTACTTC.

The sample holds a few counts of this clonotype. J is TRBJ2-1 and V is TRBV6-2 or TRBV6-3; D remains ambiguous. The CDR3 covers 15 residues. CDR1 and CDR2 from the germline V gene are MNHEY and SVGEGT. V shed 0 bases and J shed 3 bases, with 9 bases lying between them. This chain's CDR3 is CASSYSGRNYNEQFF. The CDR3, as DNA: TGTGCCAGCAGTTACTCCGGCAGAAACTACAATGAGCAGTTCTTC.

This clonotype has a count of ten or more. The rearrangement uses TRBV7-9 and TRBJ2-1, with TRBD2 identical over 9 bases. With V trimmed by 3 bases and J by 9 bases, 6 bases remained unmatched. CDR3 length: 14 residues. The V gene's germline CDR1 is SEHNR and CDR2 FQNEAQ (reference sequence). The CDR3 protein is CASSFSSGIVEQFF. The CDR3 DNA follows: TGTGCCAGCAGCTTCTCTAGCGGGATCGTTGAGCAGTTCTTC.

The chain combines TRBV2 with TRBJ2-7; 8 bases map to TRBD1. This CDR3 comprises 10 residues. Germline V lookup: CDR1 SNHLY, CDR2 FYNNEI. J gave up 11 bases and V 4 bases, and 1 base lay outside the gene matches. The CDR3 DNA reads TGTGCCAGCAGTGTGGGACAGGAGTACTTC. Its translation is CASSVGQEYF.

On this clonotype itself: The CDR3 carries no conserved terminal phenylalanine or tryptophan, so it likely arises from a read error. The gene calls are TRBV4-1 and TRBJ2-1; a weak D match, TRBD2 (5 bases). Germline-derived CDR1 and CDR2 are MGHRA and YSYEKL. CDR3 length equals 16 residues. Trimming pared 0 bases from V and 7 bases from J, leaving 16 bases between. CDR3 protein: CASSQDRGYEGNEQFL. DNA for the CDR3: TGCGCCAGCAGCCAAGATCGGGGATACGAAGGGAATGAGCAGTTCCTC.

On this clonotype itself: With a much larger clone just one base away, this may be a read error. This CDR3 fails to terminate in the conserved phenylalanine or tryptophan, so it likely reflects a read error. This chain links TRBV5-1 with TRBJ2-3, with TRBD1 matching over 7 bases. This CDR3 has 15 residues. V lost 0 bases to trimming and J lost 3 bases; unmatched junction nucleotides: 4. Germline CDR1 reads SGHRS; CDR2 reads YFSETQ. This chain's CDR3 is CASSLVGGETDTQYL. Written as DNA, the CDR3 is TGCGCCAGCAGCTTGGTAGGGGGCGAGACAGATACGCAGTATCTT.